The source of this T cell receptor beta chain is a study of OX40 agonist ivuxolimab in advanced cancers. Study-level information: An agonistic anti-OX40 (CD134) antibody, ivuxolimab, was used to treat the patients. Partial responses were achieved by three patients, one with hepatocellular carcinoma and two with cutaneous melanoma.

Germline V gives CDR1 SQVTM, CDR2 ANQGSEA. The CDR3 contains 18 residues. With 5 bases removed from V and 2 bases from J, the gap between germline ends came to 27 bases. Data came from immunoSEQ multiplex PCR; TCRdb stores just in-frame clones and leaves some out. The sample yields about 58,000 clones, about 81% seen once. The source was CD4+ or CD8+ T cells sorted from blood, collected in a trial of the OX40 agonist ivuxolimab. The rearrangement joins TRBV29-1 to TRBJ2-5; either TRBD1 or TRBD2 may supply D (5 bases each). The receptor's source is an adult with an advanced solid tumor such as melanoma, head and neck, liver or kidney cancer. For the CDR3, the DNA is TGCAGCGTTACAATCCTTCGGGGCCCATCCCCTTCTCAAGAGACCCAGTACTTC. Translating gives CSVTILRGPSPSQETQYF.